The 22 T cell receptor beta chains below all came from one sample that was sequenced in a study of OX40 agonist ivuxolimab in advanced cancers. Produced via immunoSEQ multiplex PCR; TCRdb's table is partial and in-frame only. The sample yields around 20,000 clones, approximately 84% seen once. The sample was CD4+ or CD8+ T cells sorted from blood, taken in a trial of the OX40 agonist ivuxolimab. The receptors originated from an adult with an advanced solid tumor such as melanoma, head and neck, liver or kidney cancer.

The J gene is TRBJ2-7, the V gene TRBV19; D is possibly TRBD1 or TRBD2 (6 bases each). The CDR3 has 15 residues. Trimming pared 3 bases from V and 1 base from J, leaving 13 bases between. The germline V gene encodes CDR1 LNHDA and CDR2 SQIVND (reference sequence). The CDR3: CASSIGGQGSYEQYF. DNA of the CDR3: TGTGCCAGTAGTATCGGGGGCCAGGGTTCCTACGAGCAGTACTTC.

The chain recombines TRBV11-2 with TRBJ2-7, with 8 bases fitting TRBD2. The trim removed 7 bases at V and 2 bases at J, leaving 4 bases unmatched. CDR1 is SGHAT, CDR2 FQNNGV, per germline. The CDR3 length is 13 residues. The CDR3 loop is CASKVAGTYEQYF. CDR3 DNA: TGTGCCAGCAAGGTAGCGGGGACCTACGAGCAGTACTTC.

The V and J genes are TRBV9 and TRBJ2-3; D is undetermined. CDR1 is SGDLS, CDR2 YYNGEE, per germline. This CDR3 comprises 16 residues. V lost 2 bases and J lost 4, with 17 bases in between. The CDR3, as DNA: TGTGCCAGCAGCGTCTTGAGACTGTCTCCTGCAGATACGCAGTATTTT. Protein product: CASSVLRLSPADTQYF.

J is TRBJ1-5 and V is TRBV28, with D possibly TRBD1 on 5 matching bases. The CDR3 runs to 17 residues. Trimming left V 5 bases short and J 7 bases short, with 24 bases between. Germline CDR1 and CDR2: MDHEN and SYDVKM. For the CDR3, the DNA is TGTGCCAGCAGTCCCCGAGGATGGGGGGTTACGTTGCAGCCCCAGCATTTT. Its translation: CASSPRGWGVTLQPQHF.

The V and J genes are TRBV6-5 and TRBJ1-3; 9 bases are shared with TRBD1. The junction had 5 bases not matched to a gene; V was cut back by 2 bases and J by 3 bases. The CDR3 sequence is 16 residues long. Germline CDR1 is MNHEY and CDR2 is SVGAGI. The CDR3 coding sequence is TGTGCCAGCAGTTACGGGACAGGGAGTGATGGAAACACCATATATTTT. The encoded protein is CASSYGTGSDGNTIYF.

This rearrangement joins TRBV4-2 to TRBJ2-7; D ambiguous. The germline V and J ends were trimmed by 4 bases and 3 bases, with 10 bases remaining between them. The CDR3 has 13 residues. Looked up from germline, CDR1 is LGHNA and CDR2 is YNFKEQ. The CDR3 nucleotides read TGTGCCAGCAGCCCCATGGTAGGCTACGAGCAGTACTTC. As protein: CASSPMVGYEQYF.

The chain couples TRBV7-3 to TRBJ2-7, with D possibly matching TRBD2 (7 bases). CDR1 and CDR2 from the germline V gene are SGHTA and FQGTGA. The CDR3 has 15 residues. The V end lost 1 base, the J end lost 6 bases, and 16 bases lay between the germline ends. CDR3 sequence: CASSLIAGAPSEQYF. DNA of the CDR3: TGTGCCAGCAGCTTAATCGCGGGGGCTCCATCCGAGCAGTACTTC.

In this sample, this clone turned up once. This chain's CDR3 is CASSPTGYGGKNIQYF. CDR3 in DNA: TGTGCCAGCAGCCCCACAGGGTATGGGGGCAAAAACATTCAGTACTTC. V gene TRBV7-9 combines with J gene TRBJ2-4; D may be TRBD1 (6 bases). CDR3 length: 16 amino acids. With 5 bases removed from V and 3 bases from J, the gap between germline ends came to 17 bases. CDR1 SEHNR and CDR2 FQNEAQ come from the germline V gene (reference sequence).

This clone occurred a few times. The rearrangement uses TRBV7-9 and TRBJ1-5; possibly TRBD1 for D (6 bases). Germline CDR1 is SEHNR and CDR2 is FQNEAQ (reference sequence). This CDR3 comprises 15 residues. Trimming took 0 bases from V and 1 from J, leaving 7 bases between them. This CDR3 reads CASSLAGTSNQPQHF. The CDR3, as DNA: TGTGCCAGCAGCTTAGCAGGGACAAGCAATCAGCCCCAGCATTTT.

V usage is TRBV6-6 and J usage is TRBJ2-5; perhaps TRBD2 as D (6 bases). This CDR3 is built from 15 residues. The germline gives CDR1 MNHNY, CDR2 SVGAGI (reference sequence). The ends were cut back, 7 bases at V and 5 bases at J, with 20 bases in the middle. The CDR3 DNA reads TGTGCCAGCACCTACGGGAGCAGTTCCGGGGAGACCCAGTACTTC. Encoded protein: CASTYGSSSGETQYF.

This clone has only a few counts. The chain uses TRBV7-9 and TRBJ2-2; 8 bases are a match to TRBD2. Germline V gene sequence: CDR1 SEHNR, CDR2 FQNEAQ (reference sequence). The CDR3 consists of 19 residues. Trimming took 6 bases from V and 1 from J; bases not matched to a gene: 16. CDR3 in amino acids: CASRSVVAAGGQNTGELFF. In DNA, the CDR3 is TGTGCCAGCAGGTCGGTTGTTGCTGCGGGGGGCCAGAACACCGGGGAGCTGTTTTTT.

This chain connects TRBV7-4 to TRBJ2-3; no clear D gene. V was cut by 3 bases and J by 7 bases, with 14 bases left in between. CDR3 length: 14 amino acids. The V gene's germline CDR1 is SGHVT and CDR2 SQSDAQ. The CDR3 sequence: CASSFLNYSYTQYF. The CDR3 region has the DNA TGTGCCAGCAGCTTCCTGAATTACTCTTATACGCAGTATTTT.

V and J are TRBV14 and TRBJ2-7; tentatively, D is TRBD2 (5 bases). The CDR3 runs to 15 residues. CDR1 SGHDN and CDR2 FVKESK come from the germline V gene. The V and J ends lost 0 bases and 2 bases respectively, with 11 bases between them. The CDR3 bases are TGTGCCAGCAGCCAAGAAGCGGCCAGTACCTACGAGCAGTACTTC. It codes for CASSQEAASTYEQYF.

This clone appeared a single time. V gene TRBV19 combines with J gene TRBJ2-7; 7 nucleotides line up with TRBD2. Germline CDR1 LNHDA, CDR2 SQIVND (reference sequence). The CDR3 is 12 amino acids. The V segment lost 5 bases and the J segment 6 bases; nucleotides outside the gene matches: 4. CDR3 nucleotides: TGTGCCAGTAGTTGGGGGGGAGGCGAGCAGTACTTC. Translation gives CASSWGGGEQYF.

This chain links TRBV30 with TRBJ2-3; unclear D gene. CDR3 length: 14 amino acids. Germline CDR1 and CDR2: GTSNPN and SVGIG (reference sequence). With 1 base removed from V and 0 bases from J, the gap between germline ends came to 8 bases. CDR3 in amino acids: CAWSATVSTDTQYF. CDR3 nucleotide sequence: TGTGCCTGGAGTGCCACAGTGAGCACAGATACGCAGTATTTT.

This chain joins TRBV30 and TRBJ2-5, with 7 nucleotides matching TRBD1. In germline, CDR1 is GTSNPN, CDR2 SVGIG (reference sequence). CDR3 size: 12 residues. J was trimmed by 5 bases and V by 5 bases; bases with no gene match: 5. CDR3 amino acids: CAWATGLETQYF. The CDR3 DNA sequence: TGTGCCTGGGCGACAGGGTTGGAGACCCAGTACTTC.

Regarding this clone: The junction differs from germline at one of its ends, possibly a read error. The V and J genes are TRBV27 and TRBJ2-3; 9 bases are shared with TRBD1. The CDR3 covers 13 residues. CDR1 MNHEY and CDR2 SMNVEV come from the germline V gene (reference sequence). CDR3 sequence: CATSRQGADTQYF. Written as DNA, the CDR3 is TGTGCCACCAGTAGACAGGGGGCAGATACGCAGTATTTT.

The chain uses TRBV6-6 and TRBJ2-2; weak D call: TRBD1 (5 bases). The germline V and J ends were trimmed by 6 bases and 10 bases, with 9 bases remaining between them. The CDR3 is 11 amino acids. The germline V gene has CDR1 MNHNY and CDR2 SVGAGI (reference sequence). The CDR3 loop reads CASRQGVELFF. CDR3 coding DNA: TGTGCCAGCAGGCAGGGTGTGGAGCTGTTTTTT.

The chain has TRBV28 and TRBJ1-5, with a possible D match to TRBD1 (5 bases). Trimming removed 9 bases at V and 8 bases at J, with 17 bases between. This CDR3 comprises 13 residues. Germline assignment: CDR1 MDHEN and CDR2 SYDVKM. The CDR3 bases are TGTGCCAGTTCATGGGGGTTATTCAAGCCCCAGCATTTT. Protein product: CASSWGLFKPQHF.

The V gene is TRBV6-6, the J gene TRBJ2-7; D gene unclear. CDR1 and CDR2 from the germline V gene are MNHNY and SVGAGI (reference sequence). Trimming took 0 bases from V and 3 from J, leaving 6 bases between them. This CDR3 comprises 13 residues. The CDR3 DNA follows: TGTGCCAGCAGTTACTCGCATGACTACGAGCAGTACTTC. It specifies CASSYSHDYEQYF.

The chain uses TRBV29-1 and TRBJ2-5; 11 nucleotides line up with TRBD2. CDR1 is SQVTM and CDR2 is ANQGSEA in the germline V gene. The ends lost 3 bases at V and 3 bases at J; junction bases unmatched: 9. This CDR3 region has 16 residues. The CDR3 region has the DNA TGCAGCGTTGAGGGGCTAGCGGGGGGACAGGAAGAGACCCAGTACTTC. Its protein is CSVEGLAGGQEETQYF.

The chain couples TRBV27 to TRBJ2-4, with 8 bases lining up with TRBD1. V trimming: 7 bases; J trimming: 6 bases; junction bases outside the gene matches: 5. The CDR3 length is 13 residues. Germline CDR1 MNHEY, CDR2 SMNVEV (reference sequence). The CDR3 DNA follows: TGTGCCAGCAAATTCCAGGGGGCAAACATTCAGTACTTC. It codes for CASKFQGANIQYF.